This T cell receptor (beta chain) stems from a study of CD8+ T cells in alopecia areata. Study overall: Among treated patients, oral tofacitinib was administered at 5 to 10 mg twice daily. A 6-month off-drug phase came after tofacitinib, which had lasted 6 to 18 months.

Sequencing templates came from extracted RNA that was reverse transcribed into cDNA. The assay was immunoSEQ multiplex PCR, and TCRdb's table has in-frame clones only and misses some. The table has approximately 59,000 clones, 45% to 50% seen once. Study-level points and caveats: Sequences from scalp samples also cover resident alphabeta T cells of normal skin.

This clone has just a few counts. Its target is unknown. The CDR3 is 15 residues long. V was cut by 0 bases and J by 3 bases, with 9 bases left in between. The V gene's germline CDR1 is SGHDT and CDR2 YYEEEE. Cell sorting on a FACSAria was used to separate CD4+ and CD8+ T cells from the PBMCs. The receptor was isolated from a human donor with alopecia areata. The chain is built from TRBV5-6 and TRBJ2-2; no clear D gene. The sample in question was CD8+ T cells sorted from blood, obtained at week 0. CDR3: CASSLAPAHTGELFF. As DNA, the CDR3 is TGTGCCAGCAGCTTGGCTCCGGCCCACACCGGGGAGCTGTTTTTT. Full variable domain (remainder filled in from reference TRBV5-6 and TRBJ2-2): DAGVTQSPTHLIKTRGQQVTLRCSPKSGHDTVSWYQQALGQGPQFIFQYYEEEERQRGNFPDRFSGHQFPNYSSELNVNALLLGDSALYLCASSLAPAHTGELFFGEGSRLTVL.